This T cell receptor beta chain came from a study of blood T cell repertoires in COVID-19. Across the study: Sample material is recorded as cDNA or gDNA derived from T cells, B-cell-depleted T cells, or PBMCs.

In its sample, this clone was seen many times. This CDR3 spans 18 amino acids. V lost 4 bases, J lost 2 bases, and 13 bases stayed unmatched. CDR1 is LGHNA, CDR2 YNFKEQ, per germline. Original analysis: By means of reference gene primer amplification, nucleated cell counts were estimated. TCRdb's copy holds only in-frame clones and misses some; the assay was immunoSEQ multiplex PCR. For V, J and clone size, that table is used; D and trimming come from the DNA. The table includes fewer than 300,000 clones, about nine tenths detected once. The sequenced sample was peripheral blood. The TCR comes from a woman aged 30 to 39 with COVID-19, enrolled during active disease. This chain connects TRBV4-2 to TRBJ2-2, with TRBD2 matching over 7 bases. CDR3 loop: CASSPRGLREINTGELFF. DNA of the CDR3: TGTGCCAGCAGCCCTCGAGGGTTGCGGGAGATAAACACCGGGGAGCTGTTTTTT.